The 5 T cell receptor beta chains in this list originate from one sample, sequenced in a study of CD8 T cells in Susac syndrome. cDNA came from roughly 0.47 to 1 ug RNA primed by random hexamers. One entry per CDR3 protein results from TCRdb running MiXCR on the immunoSEQ multiplex PCR reads. The table includes 150,000 to 200,000 distinct CDR3 sequences, about 94% detected once. The sample was CD4+ T cells from PBMCs. Receptors were obtained from a human donor with multiple sclerosis.

This sequence joins TRBV25-1 and TRBJ1-5, with D uncertain. V lost 5 bases to trimming and J lost 7 bases, with 15 bases between them. Germline V gene data show CDR1 as MGHDK and CDR2 as SYGVNS. The CDR3 is made up of 14 amino acids. The chain's CDR3 is CASSPGWDGQPQHF. CDR3 nucleotide sequence: TGTGCCAGCAGTCCGGGTTGGGATGGCCAGCCCCAGCATTTT.

The chain couples TRBV2 to TRBJ2-3; 11 bases line up with TRBD2. Germline values: CDR1 SNHLY, CDR2 FYNNEI. The ends lost 6 bases at V and 8 bases at J; junction bases unmatched: 1. The CDR3 has 12 residues. The CDR3, as DNA: TGTGCCAGCAGCGGGACTAGCGGTACGCAGTATTTT. This sequence encodes CASSGTSGTQYF.

V and J are TRBV30 and TRBJ1-2, with a possible D match to TRBD1 (5 bases). Between the trimmed V and J ends, which lost 0 bases and 5 bases, there was a span of 16 bases. The CDR3 is 15 residues long. CDR1 and CDR2 from the germline V gene are GTSNPN and SVGIG (reference sequence). CDR3 nucleotide sequence: TGTGCCTGGAGTGTACTAAGGGGAGCAGGGTATGGCTACACCTTC. Translation: CAWSVLRGAGYGYTF.

This sequence joins TRBV30 and TRBJ2-5, with 12 bases that match TRBD2. CDR1 is GTSNPN, CDR2 SVGIG, per germline (reference sequence). This CDR3 has 15 residues. Losses at the gene ends were 0 bases for V and 7 bases for J; bases not matched to a gene: 6. The CDR3, as DNA: TGTGCCTGGAGTGTACTAGCGGGGGGCCGTGGGACCCAGTACTTC. Translating gives CAWSVLAGGRGTQYF.

The chain links TRBV12-3 or TRBV12-4 to TRBJ1-2, with D perhaps matching TRBD1 (5 bases). The V and J ends lost 4 bases and 2 bases respectively, with 14 bases between them. This CDR3 is built from 15 residues. The CDR3 DNA reads TGTGCCAGCAGTTCGCAAAGGGACTGGAACTATGGCTACACCTTC. Translating gives CASSSQRDWNYGYTF.